The rows below give T cell receptor beta chains drawn from one sample of a study of OX40 agonist ivuxolimab in advanced cancers. The repertoire was sequenced with immunoSEQ multiplex PCR; TCRdb's copy has only in-frame clones and lacks some. The sample includes 150,000 to 170,000 clones, around 94% of them seen just once. The specimen comprised CD4+ or CD8+ T cells sorted from blood, sampled in a trial of the OX40 agonist ivuxolimab. These receptors originate from an adult with an advanced solid tumor such as melanoma, head and neck, liver or kidney cancer. CDR3s include the opening cysteine and the closing phenylalanine or tryptophan. The D gene is left open where the match is weak. The size of a clone is reported for some rows only, either as once, few or many, or as a class for expanded clones.

NA,TRBJ2-5,NA,TRBV4-2,CASGGGPAGETQYF,TGTGCCAGCGGGGGAGGTCCCGCAGGAGAGACCCAGTACTTC
NA,TRBJ2-7,NA,TRBV6-1,CASSGTERVMRYF,TGTGCCAGCAGTGGGACGGAGAGGGTAATGCGGTACTTC
NA,TRBJ2-2,NA,TRBV27,CASIGSYTGELFF,TGTGCCAGCATCGGCAGTTACACCGGGGAGCTGTTTTTT
NA,TRBJ2-7,NA,TRBV27,CASSTSYEQYF,TGTGCCAGCAGTACGTCCTACGAGCAGTACTTC
NA,TRBJ2-1,TRBD2,TRBV10-3,CAISGRAGGPDEQFF,TGTGCCATCTCCGGCCGAGCGGGAGGGCCCGATGAGCAGTTCTTC
NA,TRBJ2-6,NA,TRBV6-1,CASSERAGANVLTF,TGTGCCAGCAGTGAGAGGGCTGGGGCCAACGTCCTGACTTTC
NA,TRBJ2-3,TRBD2,TRBV28,CASSLKGRLAGSRNTQYF,TGTGCCAGCAGTTTAAAGGGGCGGCTAGCGGGTTCCCGGAATACGCAGTATTTT
once,TRBJ1-2,NA,TRBV18,CASSPPSGGDANYGYTF,TGTGCCAGCTCACCACCGTCTGGGGGTGACGCTAACTATGGCTACACCTTC
NA,TRBJ1-1,NA,TRBV5-5,CASSLWQVSEAFF,TGTGCCAGCAGCTTGTGGCAGGTTTCTGAAGCTTTCTTT
NA,TRBJ2-3,NA,TRBV6-6,CASSYPGDTQYF,TGTGCCAGCAGTTACCCGGGGGATACGCAGTATTTT
NA,TRBJ2-7,TRBD2,TRBV19,CASNGGGSYEQYF,TGTGCCAGTAACGGCGGGGGCTCCTACGAGCAGTACTTC
NA,TRBJ2-1,NA,TRBV7-2,CASSPYIPQGSSVGGFF,TGTGCCAGCAGCCCATATATCCCCCAGGGCTCATCGGTGGGGGGGTTCTTC
NA,TRBJ2-3,NA,TRBV6-6,CASSYTGGPLTDTQYF,TGTGCCAGCAGTTATACCGGGGGACCACTCACAGATACGCAGTATTTT
NA,TRBJ1-3,NA,TRBV7-2,CASSYGGAGNTIYF,TGTGCCAGCAGCTACGGTGGAGCTGGAAACACCATATATTTT
NA,TRBJ2-1,TRBD2,TRBV4-3,CASSQNGLAGRNEQFF,TGCGCCAGCAGCCAAAACGGACTAGCGGGGCGCAATGAGCAGTTCTTC
NA,TRBJ2-7,NA,TRBV2,CASSGGSYEQYF,TGTGCCAGCAGCGGGGGTTCCTACGAGCAGTACTTC
NA,TRBJ2-2,NA,TRBV5-1,CASSSVWQGNTGELFF,TGCGCCAGCAGCTCTGTTTGGCAGGGGAACACCGGGGAGCTGTTTTTT
NA,TRBJ1-4,NA,TRBV28,CASSLIHSNEKLFF,TGTGCCAGCAGTTTAATCCACAGCAATGAAAAACTGTTTTTT
NA,TRBJ1-5,NA,TRBV11-2,CASSLLGGDQPQHF,TGTGCCAGCAGCTTACTGGGGGGGGATCAGCCCCAGCATTTT
NA,TRBJ1-4,NA,TRBV10-1,CASSDGGSNEKLFF,TGCGCCAGCAGTGACGGAGGGTCTAATGAAAAACTGTTTTTT
NA,TRBJ2-7,NA,TRBV6-5,CASSYSRVGGSYEQYF,TGTGCCAGCAGTTACTCGAGGGTAGGGGGGTCTTACGAGCAGTACTTC
NA,TRBJ2-1,NA,TRBV6-5,CASSYFRGSYNEQFF,TGTGCCAGCAGTTATTTCAGGGGCTCCTACAATGAGCAGTTCTTC
NA,TRBJ1-4,TRBD1,TRBV4-1,CASSQAHRGRVKLFF,TGCGCCAGCAGCCAAGCACACAGGGGGCGGGTAAAACTGTTTTTT
once,TRBJ2-1,TRBD2,TRBV5-4,CASSLWGIAGGEQFF,TGTGCCAGCAGCCTATGGGGAATAGCGGGAGGGGAGCAGTTCTTC
NA,TRBJ1-1,NA,TRBV7-8,CASSRGFGATEAFF,TGTGCCAGCAGTAGGGGGTTTGGGGCCACTGAAGCTTTCTTT
NA,TRBJ2-7,NA,TRBV5-1,CASSVIEQYEQYF,TGCGCCAGCAGCGTGATTGAGCAATACGAGCAGTACTTC
NA,TRBJ2-4,NA,TRBV15,CATSRDNPRAGNIQYF,TGTGCCACCAGCAGAGATAATCCCAGGGCGGGAAACATTCAGTACTTC